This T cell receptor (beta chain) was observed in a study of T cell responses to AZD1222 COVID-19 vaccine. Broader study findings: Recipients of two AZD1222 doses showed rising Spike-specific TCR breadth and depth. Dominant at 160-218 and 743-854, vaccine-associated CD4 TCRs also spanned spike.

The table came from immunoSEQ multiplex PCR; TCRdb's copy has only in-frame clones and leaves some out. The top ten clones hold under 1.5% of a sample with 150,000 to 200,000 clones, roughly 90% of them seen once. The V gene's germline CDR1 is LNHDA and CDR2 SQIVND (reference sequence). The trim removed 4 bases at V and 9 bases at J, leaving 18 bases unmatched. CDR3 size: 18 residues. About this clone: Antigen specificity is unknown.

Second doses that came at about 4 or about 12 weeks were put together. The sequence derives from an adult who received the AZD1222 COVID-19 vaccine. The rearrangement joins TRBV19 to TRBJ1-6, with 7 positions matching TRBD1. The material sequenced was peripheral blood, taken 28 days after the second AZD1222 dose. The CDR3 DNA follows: TGTGCCAGTAGTACACGCGTGACAGGGTTTTTTAATATTTCACCCCTCCACTTT. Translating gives CASSTRVTGFFNISPLHF. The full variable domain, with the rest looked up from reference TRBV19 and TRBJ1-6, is DGGITQSPKYLFRKEGQNVTLSCEQNLNHDAMYWYRQDPGQGLRLIYYSQIVNDFQKGDIAEGYSVSREKKESFPLTVTSAQKNPTAFYLCASSTRVTGFFNISPLHFGNGTRLTVT.